These 25 T cell receptor beta chains came from one sample sequenced in a study of regulatory T cells in long-lasting Graves disease. Relying on iRepertoire HTBI primers and Arm-PCR of CDR3 regions, the team built TCR beta libraries. TCRdb called the multiplex PCR reads again in MiXCR, with one record for every CDR3 protein. The sample lists 200,000 to 250,000 distinct CDR3 sequences, around 19% occurring once. The time point was: newly diagnosed GD, antithyroid drugs for less than 3 months. There was RNA extracted from PBMCs, and the TCR library was made from it. This same sample was also part of a study on T cells in Graves' hyperthyroidism and ophthalmopathy.

Sequencing was performed on peripheral blood mononuclear cells (PBMCs), taken at new diagnosis, from a patient treated with antithyroid drugs. These receptors all come from a woman in her twenties or thirties with Graves disease.

This clonotype has ten or more counts. The J gene is TRBJ1-5, the V gene TRBV19, with 8 bases matching TRBD1. This CDR3 spans 17 amino acids. V lost 4 bases and J lost 0; bases outside the gene matches: 8. Germline CDR1 is LNHDA and CDR2 is SQIVND (reference sequence). The CDR3, as DNA: TGTGCCAGTAGTAGAGGGACAGGAGGAGGTAGCAATCAGCCCCAGCATTTT. It encodes CASSRGTGGGSNQPQHF. The complete variable domain, with remaining parts taken from reference TRBV19 and TRBJ1-5, reads DGGITQSPKYLFRKEGQNVTLSCEQNLNHDAMYWYRQDPGQGLRLIYYSQIVNDFQKGDIAEGYSVSREKKESFPLTVTSAQKNPTAFYLCASSRGTGGGSNQPQHFGDGTRLSIL.

This clonotype has a handful of counts. The CDR3, as DNA: TGTGCCAGCAGCCAAAGGCAGCGGGAGCTGACCGGGGAGCTGTTTTTT. Protein: CASSQRQRELTGELFF. V and J are TRBV4-2 and TRBJ2-2, with 8 bases aligning to TRBD2. The CDR3 sequence is 16 residues long. V trimming: 2 bases; J trimming: 5 bases; junction bases outside the gene matches: 7. CDR1 LGHNA and CDR2 YNFKEQ come from the germline V gene.

This clonotype came up many times. The chain uses TRBV28 and TRBJ2-1; 7 bases are shared with TRBD2. The CDR3 is made up of 16 amino acids. CDR1 MDHEN and CDR2 SYDVKM come from the germline V gene. Trimming took 5 bases from V and 2 from J; bases not matched to a gene: 9. CDR3 amino acids: CASSALLADTYNEQFF. The DNA of the CDR3 is TGTGCCAGCAGTGCCCTCCTAGCGGATACCTACAATGAGCAGTTCTTC.

This clonotype appeared many times. The chain carries TRBV5-8 and TRBJ1-1, with TRBD1 matching 7 bases. This CDR3 is built from 14 residues. The J segment lost 6 bases and the V segment lost 4 bases, leaving 9 bases of the junction unmatched. Germline loops: CDR1 SGHTS, CDR2 YDEGEE. The CDR3 protein is CASSRRQGNAEAFF. CDR3 DNA: TGTGCCAGCAGCCGGCGACAGGGAAATGCTGAAGCTTTCTTT.

This clonotype was counted between two and nine times. The chain is built from TRBV7-6 and TRBJ2-7; TRBD2 agrees at 11 bases. The germline V gene has CDR1 SGHVS and CDR2 FNYEAQ. V lost 5 bases to trimming and J lost 4 bases; unmatched junction nucleotides: 10. The CDR3 totals 16 residues. CDR3 in amino acids: CASSPQLAGDRYEQYF. In DNA form, the CDR3 reads TGTGCCAGCAGCCCTCAACTAGCGGGAGACCGGTACGAGCAGTACTTC.

Many counts were recorded for this clonotype. The V call is TRBV5-1, the J call TRBJ2-7; 7 nucleotides line up with TRBD2. Germline assignment: CDR1 SGHRS and CDR2 YFSETQ. After removal of 3 bases from V and 1 base from J, the junction contained 7 bases not matched to a gene. CDR3 length: 15 amino acids. Written as DNA, the CDR3 is TGCGCCAGCAGCTCGGGGCGGGGGAAATCCTACGAGCAGTACTTC. As protein: CASSSGRGKSYEQYF.

The chain employs TRBV30 and TRBJ1-5; D gene unclear. The CDR3 runs 14 residues. The ends were cut back, 1 base at V and 0 bases at J, with 7 bases in the middle. CDR1 and CDR2 from the germline V gene are GTSNPN and SVGIG (reference sequence). The CDR3 DNA reads TGTGCCTGGAGTGCGACCCTTAGCAATCAGCCCCAGCATTTT. Residues: CAWSATLSNQPQHF.

This clonotype was observed at least ten times. The chain uses TRBV11-2 and TRBJ1-1, with D unclear. In germline, CDR1 is SGHAT, CDR2 FQNNGV. This CDR3 contains 15 residues. V dropped 4 bases and J dropped 1 base, with 13 bases sitting between them. This chain's CDR3 is CASSSPLGANTEAFF. The CDR3 DNA is TGTGCCAGCAGCTCCCCGTTAGGAGCGAACACTGAAGCTTTCTTT.

In this sample, this clonotype turned up many times. The CDR3: CAWKEGLAARNEQFF. CDR3 nucleotides: TGTGCCTGGAAGGAGGGGCTAGCTGCACGCAATGAGCAGTTCTTC. This chain connects TRBV30 to TRBJ2-1; D possibly corresponds to TRBD2 (6 bases). The CDR3 runs to 15 residues. V shed 4 bases and J shed 6 bases, with 19 bases lying between them. Germline CDR1 is GTSNPN and CDR2 is SVGIG (reference sequence).

This clonotype has ten or more counts. The CDR3 nucleotides read TGTGCCAGCTCACCACCGCAGGGCGGCTACACCTTC. Translated: CASSPPQGGYTF. The chain links TRBV18 to TRBJ1-2, with a weak D call TRBD1 (5 bases). The CDR3 sequence is 12 residues long. The V end lost 0 bases, the J end lost 8 bases, and 7 bases lay between the germline ends. CDR1 is KGHSH, CDR2 LQKENI, per germline. Based on the CDR3 plus reference TRBV18 and TRBJ1-2, the full variable domain is NAGVMQNPRHLVRRRGQEARLRCSPMKGHSHVYWYRQLPEEGLKFMVYLQKENIIDESGMPKERFSAEFPKEGPSILRIQQVVRGDSAAYFCASSPPQGGYTFGSGTRLTVV.

The table lists this clonotype with many counts. Here the CDR3 DNA reads TGTGCCAGCAGCCATGGGACAGGTCTCTCTGGGGCCAACGTCCTGACTTTC. Residues: CASSHGTGLSGANVLTF. This rearrangement joins TRBV3-1 to TRBJ2-6; 8 bases are shared with TRBD1. V lost 3 bases, J lost 0 bases, and 4 bases stayed unmatched. Germline V gene sequence: CDR1 LGHDT, CDR2 YNNKEL (reference sequence). The CDR3 runs 17 residues.

Ten or more counts support this clonotype. V and J are TRBV30 and TRBJ1-2; D remains unclear. CDR1 is GTSNPN and CDR2 is SVGIG in the germline V gene (reference sequence). V shed 3 bases and J shed 7 bases, with 18 bases lying between them. The CDR3 runs to 14 residues. CDR3 loop: CAWRLPRTLGGYTF. The CDR3 coding sequence is TGTGCCTGGAGACTCCCACGAACCCTGGGTGGCTACACCTTC.

This clonotype has a single count. A far larger clone is one nucleotide away, so this likely arose from a read error. The chain recombines TRBV6-2 or TRBV6-3 with TRBJ1-1; D not certain. CDR3 length equals 14 residues. V lost 5 bases and J lost 1, with 11 bases in between. The V gene's germline CDR1 is MNHEY and CDR2 SVGEGT. CDR3 nucleotides: TGTGCCAGCAGTGAGACGCCGCCGAACACTGAAGCTTTCTTT. It encodes CASSETPPNTEAFF.

This clonotype was counted at least ten times. The V and J genes are TRBV28 and TRBJ1-2, with 7 positions matching TRBD1. The CDR3 extends over 14 amino acids. In germline, CDR1 is MDHEN, CDR2 SYDVKM. J was trimmed by 7 bases and V by 1 base; bases with no gene match: 6. The CDR3: CASSLYDRDRGYTF. The CDR3 DNA sequence: TGTGCCAGCAGTTTATACGACAGGGATCGTGGCTACACCTTC.

V is TRBV5-1 and J is TRBJ2-2; a weak D match, TRBD1 (5 bases). The V gene lost 4 bases and the J gene lost 7 bases, with 17 bases spanning the gap. Germline loops: CDR1 SGHRS, CDR2 YFSETQ. The CDR3 runs to 15 residues. The CDR3 is CASSPAVVRGGELFF. The CDR3 coding sequence is TGCGCCAGCAGCCCCGCGGTAGTAAGGGGCGGGGAGCTGTTTTTT.

V and J are TRBV20-1 and TRBJ1-1; D is possibly TRBD1 (5 bases). The V gene's germline CDR1 is DFQATT and CDR2 SNEGSKA (reference sequence). The V end was cut by 5 bases, the J end by 3 bases, with 16 bases between. This CDR3 is built from 14 residues. CDR3 region: CSACPKGAYTEAFF. The CDR3 nucleotides are TGCAGTGCTTGCCCTAAAGGGGCATACACTGAAGCTTTCTTT.

This clonotype has at least ten counts. This sequence joins TRBV28 and TRBJ2-7; 9 positions agree with TRBD1. V lost 5 bases to trimming and J lost 2 bases; unmatched junction nucleotides: 10. This CDR3 region has 16 residues. CDR1 MDHEN and CDR2 SYDVKM come from the germline V gene. CDR3 in DNA: TGTGCCAGCAGTACCTACAGGGGGCCTGGCCCCTACGAGCAGTACTTC. Translation gives CASSTYRGPGPYEQYF.

This clonotype was counted at least ten times. The chain employs TRBV24-1 and TRBJ2-3; 7 bases match TRBD2. J was trimmed by 3 bases and V by 3 bases; bases with no gene match: 5. Germline values: CDR1 KGHDR, CDR2 SFDVKD. The CDR3 length is 15 residues. DNA for the CDR3: TGTGCCACCAGTGATCAGCGGGGAGGGACAGATACGCAGTATTTT. Encoded protein: CATSDQRGGTDTQYF.

This clonotype was seen many times. The CDR3 reads CAWSVGAGSTDTQYF. The CDR3 region has the DNA TGTGCCTGGAGTGTCGGGGCGGGAAGCACAGATACGCAGTATTTT. The chain recombines TRBV30 with TRBJ2-3; tentative D call: TRBD2 (6 bases). This CDR3 spans 15 amino acids. CDR1 GTSNPN and CDR2 SVGIG come from the germline V gene (reference sequence). V dropped 0 bases and J dropped 0 bases, with 10 bases sitting between them.

This clonotype was seen many times. The chain recombines TRBV6-2 or TRBV6-3 with TRBJ2-5, with D hard to call. From germline, CDR1 is MNHEY and CDR2 SVGEGT. The CDR3 has 15 amino acids. Between the trimmed V and J ends, which lost 7 bases and 1 base, there was a span of 16 bases. DNA for the CDR3: TGTGCCAGCACGAAGGTCGACGGCGCCCAAGAGACCCAGTACTTC. It yields the protein CASTKVDGAQETQYF.

This clonotype was seen at least ten times. This chain connects TRBV20-1 to TRBJ2-3; D possibly corresponds to TRBD2 (5 bases). V lost 2 bases, J lost 2 bases, and 14 bases lay in between. Germline loops: CDR1 DFQATT, CDR2 SNEGSKA (reference sequence). The CDR3 length is 15 residues. DNA of the CDR3: TGCAGTGCTAGATCAGCGGTCGGGAACACAGATACGCAGTATTTT. It translates to CSARSAVGNTDTQYF.

There are many counts of this clonotype. This chain uses TRBV9 with TRBJ2-3; TRBD2 might be the D (5 bases). Trimming took off 0 bases at V and 4 bases at J, with 15 bases between the two ends. CDR1 is SGDLS and CDR2 is YYNGEE in the germline V gene. The length of the CDR3 is 16 residues. The DNA of the CDR3 is TGTGCCAGCAGCGTAGGGCGTACGGGGTTCGCAGATACGCAGTATTTT. Translated: CASSVGRTGFADTQYF.

This clonotype was seen ten or more times. The chain carries TRBV30 and TRBJ2-7; D ambiguous. CDR1 and CDR2 from the germline V gene are GTSNPN and SVGIG (reference sequence). V was shortened by 3 bases and J by 5 bases, with 20 bases between the two germline ends. The CDR3 extends over 15 amino acids. The CDR3 DNA is TGTGCCTGGAGGGAACGCGGACGGATTTTAGACGAGCAGTACTTC. Protein product: CAWRERGRILDEQYF.

This clonotype was seen repeatedly, ten times or more. CDR3 nucleotides: TGTGCCAGCAGCCGATCACAGGACACCGGGGAGCTGTTTTTT. This encodes CASSRSQDTGELFF. This chain links TRBV4-2 with TRBJ2-2; possible D gene TRBD1, 5 bases. CDR3 length: 14 residues. Trimming left V 4 bases short and J 3 bases short, with 9 bases between. CDR1 and CDR2 (germline): LGHNA, YNFKEQ.

This clonotype was counted many times. V is TRBV11-2 and J is TRBJ2-7; 9 bases agree with TRBD1. V trimming: 3 bases; J trimming: 1 base; junction bases outside the gene matches: 10. The CDR3 is made up of 17 amino acids. Germline assignment: CDR1 SGHAT and CDR2 FQNNGV. CDR3 sequence reads: CASSLRAATGGSYEQYF. The DNA for the CDR3 is TGTGCCAGCAGCTTGAGGGCGGCGACAGGGGGGTCCTACGAGCAGTACTTC.